The rows below give T cell receptor beta chains drawn from one sample of a study of circulating CD8 cells and anti-PD-1 response in melanoma. TCRdb used MiXCR to reprocess the reads, holding one entry per CDR3 protein. The data show 300 to 450 distinct CDR3 sequences, around 5.7% seen once. Sequencing was performed on CD8+ T cells from PBMCs, taken at baseline or after one month of anti-PD-1 therapy (not recorded which). These receptors were collected from a human donor with melanoma. Both conserved end residues are part of each CDR3. The D gene is left open where the match is weak. Clone size is stated in some rows and not others, as once, few, many or a class when expanded.

v_gene	j_gene	d_gene	abundance	CDR3nt	CDR3aa
TRBV4-2	TRBJ1-1	.	large	TGTGCCAGCAGCCATCCTACCGCGGGCGGAAACACTGAAGCTTTCTTT	CASSHPTAGGNTEAFF
TRBV4-3	TRBJ2-6	.	medium-sized	TGCGCCAGCAGCCAAGAGTTAGGCTCTGGGGCCAACGTCCTGACTTTC	CASSQELGSGANVLTF
TRBV28	TRBJ2-1	.	large	TGTGCCAGCAGTTTGGGGGAGAGGATTTACAATGAGCAGTTCTTC	CASSLGERIYNEQFF
TRBV6-5	TRBJ2-1	.	.	TGTGCCAGCAGTTTTTGGCCAGATACTAACAATGAGCAGTTCTTC	CASSFWPDTNNEQFF
TRBV7-3	TRBJ2-3	TRBD2	large	TGTGCCAGCAGGTCGACTAGCGGGGGTTTGGATACGCAGTATTTT	CASRSTSGGLDTQYF
TRBV2	TRBJ2-7	.	large	TGTGCCCATACAGCGGGTATGGACTCCTACGAGCAGTACTTC	CAHTAGMDSYEQYF
TRBV28	TRBJ2-1	.	large	TGTGCCAGCAGTTTACAGGCTTCCTACAATGAGCAGTTCTTC	CASSLQASYNEQFF
TRBV14	TRBJ2-1	.	large	TGTGCCAGCAGCCGACAGGTTTCCTACAATGAGCAGTTCTTC	CASSRQVSYNEQFF
TRBV2	TRBJ2-7	.	few	TGTGCCAGCGGGAGGGGGTACGAGCAGTACTTC	CASGRGYEQYF
TRBV21-1	TRBJ2-1	.	large	TGTGCCAGCAGCAAAGCGCTTCGGGGGAGGAGGAATGAGCAGTTCTTC	CASSKALRGRRNEQFF
TRBV28	TRBJ2-7	TRBD2	.	TGTGCCAGCAGTGCCACGGCGGGGGGAGAGATCGTAGACGAGCAGTACTTC	CASSATAGGEIVDEQYF
TRBV29-1	TRBJ2-1	.	medium-sized	TGCAGCGTTGAAAATCCACAGGGATTGGGTGAGCAGTTCTTC	CSVENPQGLGEQFF
TRBV29-1	TRBJ1-1	.	large	TGCACCACCGGCGGGTGGGGGAACACTGAAGCTTTCTTT	CTTGGWGNTEAFF
TRBV24-1	TRBJ2-1	.	.	TGTGCCACCAGTGATTGGGGCAATGAGCAGTCCTTC	CATSDWGNEQSF
TRBV19	TRBJ2-7	TRBD1	medium-sized	TGTGCCAGTAGTCCCGGACAGGGGACCTACGAGCAGTACTTC	CASSPGQGTYEQYF
TRBV27	TRBJ1-1	.	large	TGTGCCAGCAACGACAGATTGAACACTGAAGCTTTCTTT	CASNDRLNTEAFF
TRBV28	TRBJ2-3	.	.	TGTGCCAGCAGTTTCCTTCAGGGCACAGATACGCAGTATTTT	CASSFLQGTDTQYF
TRBV28	TRBJ2-7	.	large	TGTGCCAGCAGATCCCCTGGACGAACCTACGAGCAGTACTTC	CASRSPGRTYEQYF
TRBV15	TRBJ2-3	TRBD2	large	TGTGCCACCAGCAGAGGGGAGGGGACGCAGTATTTT	CATSRGEGTQYF
TRBV28	TRBJ1-2	.	large	TGTGCCAGCAGTCCAAACAGTAACTATGGCTACACCTTC	CASSPNSNYGYTF
TRBV9	TRBJ2-1	TRBD2	large	TGTGCCAGCAGCGCAGGCCACGGGGGGGCCGGCAATGAGCAGTTCTTC	CASSAGHGGAGNEQFF
TRBV4-3	TRBJ2-2	TRBD2	large	TGCGCCAGCAGCCAAGATTTGACTAGCGGGGGGATCAACACCGGGGAGCTGTTTTTT	CASSQDLTSGGINTGELFF
TRBV27	TRBJ1-1	.	large	TGTGCCAGCAGTTTATCGAGGGACACTGAAGCTTTCTTT	CASSLSRDTEAFF
TRBV19	TRBJ1-1	.	few	TGTGCCAGTAGTATCCAGGGGCCGAACACTGAAGCTTTCTTT	CASSIQGPNTEAFF
TRBV5-4	TRBJ2-5	.	medium-sized	TGTGCCAGCAGCTTCAGGACTGGGGAGACCCAGTACTTC	CASSFRTGETQYF
TRBV20-1	TRBJ2-2	TRBD1	large	TGCAGTGCTAGGGGCCTGGGACAGGACACCGGGGAGCTGTTTTTT	CSARGLGQDTGELFF
TRBV5-6	TRBJ2-1	.	medium-sized	TGTGCCAGCAGCCCAAGGGACGGGAAGGGAAACAATGAGCAGTTCTTC	CASSPRDGKGNNEQFF
TRBV7-2	TRBJ2-3	.	.	TGTGCCAGCAGCTTAGTTAGCGGACTCACAGATACGCAGTATTTT	CASSLVSGLTDTQYF
TRBV24-1	TRBJ2-1	.	large	TGTGCCACCAGTGAGGAAGGACAACACGTCAATGAGCAGTTCTTC	CATSEEGQHVNEQFF
TRBV10-3	TRBJ2-1	TRBD2	large	TGTGCCATCAGGAAGGGACTAGCGGCCTACAATGAGCAGTTCTTC	CAIRKGLAAYNEQFF
TRBV14	TRBJ2-1	.	large	TGTGCCAGCAGCCGCAGGGGTGCAAATGAGCAGTTCTTC	CASSRRGANEQFF
TRBV4-1	TRBJ2-7	.	.	TGCGCCAGCAGCCAAGGCTACGCGGACCTAGACTACGAGCAGTACTTC	CASSQGYADLDYEQYF
TRBV7-2	TRBJ2-5	.	large	TGTGCCAGCAGCTTACGCTGGGGGTCCCTACAAGAGACCCAGTACTTC	CASSLRWGSLQETQYF
TRBV28	TRBJ2-3	.	large	TGTGCCAGCAGTTTTTTATCAGGGACAGATACGCAGTATTTT	CASSFLSGTDTQYF
TRBV28	TRBJ2-5	TRBD1	large	TGTGCCAGCACCCTACCGGGACAGGGGCAAGAGGCCCAGTACTTC	CASTLPGQGQEAQYF
TRBV28	TRBJ1-5	.	medium-sized	TGTGCCAGCACTCTTGGAGGACCTCAGCCCCAGCATTTT	CASTLGGPQPQHF
TRBV7-3	TRBJ2-1	TRBD2	medium-sized	TGTGCCAGCAGCCCAGCGGGGGGCTTCCTCGATGAGCAGTTCTTC	CASSPAGGFLDEQFF
TRBV2	TRBJ2-1	TRBD2	medium-sized	TGTGCCAGCAGCGGGACTAGCGGGGGCAATGAGCAGTTCTTC	CASSGTSGGNEQFF
TRBV28	TRBJ2-1	.	large	TGTGCCAGCAGTTTGCCGGGATCTGAGCAGTTCTTC	CASSLPGSEQFF
TRBV30	TRBJ1-2	.	large	TGTGCCTGGATTGACGGATCTAACTATGGCTACACCTTC	CAWIDGSNYGYTF